These 32 T cell receptor beta chains share one sample of origin, sequenced in a study of identical twins. TCRdb itself ran the 5' RACE reads through MiXCR, one entry per CDR3 protein. The sample contains about 520,000 distinct CDR3 sequences, less than 25% of which appear only once. These data also formed part of another study, on T cells expressing NK-cell markers.

Input material: CD4+ T cells sorted from blood. These receptors were taken from a woman aged 18-29 years in good health.

This clonotype was counted between two and nine times. The rearrangement uses TRBV20-1 and TRBJ2-7; no firm D call. Germline-derived CDR1 and CDR2 are DFQATT and SNEGSKA (reference sequence). The length of the CDR3 is 13 residues. V was shortened by 5 bases and J by 0 bases, with 11 bases between the two germline ends. In DNA, the CDR3 is TGCAGTGCTGAAGCCGGGTCCTCCTACGAGCAGTACTTC. As protein: CSAEAGSSYEQYF.

This clonotype has more than one count but fewer than ten. The V gene is TRBV12-3 or TRBV12-4, the J gene TRBJ1-1; no clear D gene. Trimming stripped 6 bases from V and 10 bases from J, with 12 bases between. The CDR3 has 11 amino acids. The CDR3 nucleotides are TGTGCCAGCAGCTCCGGGAACACAGCTTTCTTT. It encodes CASSSGNTAFF.

This clonotype was detected only a few times. V gene TRBV6-2 or TRBV6-3 combines with J gene TRBJ2-1; D ambiguous. CDR1 and CDR2 from the germline V gene are MNHEY and SVGEGT. CDR3 size: 12 residues. Trimming removed 4 bases at V and 8 bases at J, with 9 bases between. CDR3 sequence: CASSSYSHEQFF. CDR3 sequence (DNA): TGTGCCAGCAGTTCCTATTCACATGAGCAGTTCTTC.

The table lists this clonotype with many counts. This chain joins TRBV7-2 and TRBJ1-1, with D perhaps matching TRBD1 (5 bases). V dropped 4 bases and J dropped 4 bases, with 10 bases sitting between them. The CDR3 sequence is 13 residues long. The germline gives CDR1 SGHTA, CDR2 FQGNSA. The CDR3 nucleotides are TGTGCCAGCAGCTGGGGACCTCTCACTGAAGCTTTCTTT. Amino acids: CASSWGPLTEAFF.

The chain joins TRBV6-5 to TRBJ1-1, with TRBD1 as a possible D gene (5 bases). The germline gives CDR1 MNHEY, CDR2 SVGAGI. The CDR3 spans 15 residues. V lost 0 bases and J 2 bases, leaving 10 bases between the germline ends. The CDR3 spells CASSYSGPRNTEAFF. CDR3 sequence (DNA): TGTGCCAGCAGTTACTCGGGGCCGCGCAACACTGAAGCTTTCTTT.

The rearrangement joins TRBV20-1 to TRBJ2-7; 8 nucleotides line up with TRBD1. The CDR3 spans 15 residues. Germline V gene sequence: CDR1 DFQATT, CDR2 SNEGSKA (reference sequence). The ends lost 3 bases at V and 5 bases at J; junction bases unmatched: 12. The CDR3 reads CSARFNRGSNDEQYF. CDR3 coding DNA: TGCAGTGCTAGGTTCAACAGGGGGTCGAACGACGAGCAGTACTTC.

This clonotype was picked up a small number of times. The V call is TRBV4-3, the J call TRBJ2-1; 7 bases map to TRBD2. The germline V gene encodes CDR1 LGHNA and CDR2 YSLEER. The CDR3 spans 15 residues. The trim removed 0 bases at V and 4 bases at J, leaving 3 bases unmatched. CDR3 sequence: CASSQEPGGYNEQFF. CDR3 in DNA: TGCGCCAGCAGCCAAGAACCGGGAGGTTACAATGAGCAGTTCTTC.

This chain connects TRBV24-1 to TRBJ2-2; D call uncertain. Germline CDR1 KGHDR, CDR2 SFDVKD. The germline V and J ends were trimmed by 1 base and 2 bases, with 13 bases remaining between them. The CDR3 covers 17 residues. CDR3 nucleotide sequence: TGTGCCACCAGTGATTTTGTCCAGACCCTCAACACCGGGGAGCTGTTTTTT. This translates into CATSDFVQTLNTGELFF.

The genes are TRBV12-3 or TRBV12-4 and TRBJ1-2; D is perhaps TRBD1 (6 bases). This CDR3 region has 16 residues. Trimming left V 5 bases short and J 4 bases short, with 20 bases between. Here the CDR3 DNA reads TGTGCCAGCAGTCCCCGCAATGAGGGGGGCCCCTATGGCTACACCTTC. Translating gives CASSPRNEGGPYGYTF.

This clonotype was seen a few times. The chain uses TRBV6-2 or TRBV6-3 and TRBJ2-4; D may be TRBD1 or TRBD2 (5 bases each). Germline CDR1 and CDR2: MNHEY and SVGEGT. Between the trimmed V and J ends, which lost 4 bases and 3 bases, there was a span of 22 bases. The CDR3 is made up of 18 amino acids. The CDR3 protein is CASSFETVRTRGKNIQYF. In nucleotides, the CDR3 is TGTGCCAGCAGTTTTGAGACAGTCAGGACTCGTGGCAAAAACATTCAGTACTTC.

In its sample, this clonotype was seen a few times. The chain employs TRBV12-3 or TRBV12-4 and TRBJ2-1, with TRBD1 matching 9 bases. Trimming took 7 bases from V and 7 from J; bases not matched to a gene: 8. This CDR3 has 14 amino acids. CDR3 nucleotides: TGTGCCAGCACCTCCGGGACAGGGAGGAATGAGCAGTTCTTC. It translates to CASTSGTGRNEQFF.

V is TRBV29-1 and J is TRBJ2-3; 8 nucleotides match TRBD1. V dropped 3 bases and J dropped 1; count of bases not matched to a gene: 6. The CDR3 runs 15 residues. Germline CDR1 and CDR2: SQVTM and ANQGSEA. The CDR3 spells CSVEASGQGTDTQYF. Written as DNA, the CDR3 is TGCAGCGTTGAGGCCTCGGGACAGGGCACAGATACGCAGTATTTT.

The V and J genes are TRBV12-3 or TRBV12-4 and TRBJ2-7; 9 bases agree with TRBD1. V shed 7 bases and J 0 bases; nucleotides not matched to a gene: 4. The CDR3 length is 14 residues. This CDR3 is CASTNRGLSYEQYF. CDR3 coding DNA: TGTGCCAGCACCAACAGGGGGCTCTCCTACGAGCAGTACTTC.

The chain uses TRBV29-1 and TRBJ2-1; D uncertain. CDR1 is SQVTM and CDR2 is ANQGSEA in the germline V gene. V lost 5 bases, J lost 5 bases, and 4 bases lay in between. The CDR3 loop spans 10 amino acids. Here the CDR3 reads CSVLHNEQFF. The DNA for the CDR3 is TGCAGCGTTCTCCACAATGAGCAGTTCTTC.

This clonotype appeared a single time. J is TRBJ1-1 and V is TRBV29-1; possibly TRBD1 for D (5 bases). Germline loops: CDR1 SQVTM, CDR2 ANQGSEA. The CDR3 loop spans 13 amino acids. Trimming left V 1 base short and J 5 bases short, with 11 bases between. The CDR3 region has the DNA TGCAGCGTTGAAGGGAGGGGCAAAACTGAAGCTTTCTTT. Translated, it gives CSVEGRGKTEAFF. Using reference TRBV29-1 and TRBJ1-1 for the parts outside the CDR3, the full variable domain is SAVISQKPSRDICQRGTSLTIQCQVDSQVTMMFWYRQQPGQSLTLIATANQGSEATYESGFVIDKFPISRPNLTFSTLTVSNMSPEDSSIYLCSVEGRGKTEAFFGQGTRLTVV.

This clonotype showed up many times. The CDR3 DNA sequence: TGTGCCAGCAGTTTAACTGGGGTTACTGAAGCTTTCTTT. This gives the protein CASSLTGVTEAFF. V and J are TRBV7-9 and TRBJ1-1; D is unresolved. Trimming shortened V by 6 bases and J by 5 bases, and 13 bases separated the two germline ends. The V gene's germline CDR1 is SEHNR and CDR2 FQNEAQ (reference sequence). The CDR3 has 13 residues.

This clonotype was seen a handful of times. V is TRBV11-2 and J is TRBJ2-3; perhaps TRBD1 as D (5 bases). The germline gives CDR1 SGHAT, CDR2 FQNNGV. V was shortened by 1 base and J by 4 bases, with 9 bases between the two germline ends. The CDR3 consists of 14 residues. CDR3 sequence: CASSLAFRADTQYF. In DNA, the CDR3 is TGTGCCAGCAGCTTAGCTTTCAGGGCAGATACGCAGTATTTT.

The J gene is TRBJ2-7, the V gene TRBV29-1, with TRBD1 identical over 11 bases. This CDR3 is built from 13 residues. V lost 7 bases, J lost 3 bases, and 5 bases stayed unmatched. Germline V lookup: CDR1 SQVTM, CDR2 ANQGSEA. This CDR3 reads CSAEGTGGYEQYF. For the CDR3, the DNA is TGCAGCGCCGAGGGGACAGGGGGCTACGAGCAGTACTTC.

This clonotype was observed a handful of times. The chain combines TRBV7-8 with TRBJ2-1; TRBD2 might be the D (6 bases). From germline, CDR1 is SGHVS and CDR2 FQNEAQ. This CDR3 is 16 amino acids long. Trimming stripped 5 bases from V and 1 base from J, with 15 bases between. The CDR3 loop is CASSPSRTNSYNEQFF. In nucleotides, the CDR3 is TGTGCCAGCAGCCCATCACGGACTAATTCCTACAATGAGCAGTTCTTC.

This chain uses TRBV4-1 with TRBJ2-5, with 10 bases fitting TRBD1. Per the germline V gene, CDR1 is MGHRA and CDR2 is YSYEKL. The CDR3 loop spans 17 amino acids. The ends lost 4 bases at V and 1 base at J; junction bases unmatched: 9. CDR3 DNA sequence: TGCGCCAGCAGCCCCCTTAAGGGACAGGGGTCCCAAGAGACCCAGTACTTC. It specifies CASSPLKGQGSQETQYF.

This rearrangement joins TRBV20-1 to TRBJ1-6, with a weak D call TRBD1 (6 bases). This CDR3 spans 12 amino acids. V lost 3 bases and J 12 bases, leaving 12 bases between the germline ends. Germline CDR1 and CDR2: DFQATT and SNEGSKA (reference sequence). The CDR3 DNA sequence: TGCAGTGCTAGTAGGGGGGACGAACCCCTCCACTTT. This codes for CSASRGDEPLHF.

The chain couples TRBV5-8 to TRBJ2-7; D gene ambiguous. V lost 4 bases to trimming and J lost 2 bases, with 10 bases between them. Per germline, CDR1 SGHTS and CDR2 YDEGEE. The CDR3 is 13 amino acids. The DNA for the CDR3 is TGTGCCAGCAGCCCTGCATTACCCTACGAGCAGTACTTC. It is translated as CASSPALPYEQYF.

This clonotype has a handful of counts. The chain employs TRBV7-2 and TRBJ1-5; D ambiguous. V was shortened by 5 bases and J by 2 bases, with 7 bases between the two germline ends. Germline CDR1 SGHTA, CDR2 FQGNSA. The CDR3 is 13 residues long. The CDR3 region has the DNA TGTGCCAGCAGCCCTCATGGCAATCAGCCCCAGCATTTT. The encoded protein is CASSPHGNQPQHF.

This clonotype was counted a few times. The rearrangement links TRBV6-1 to TRBJ2-1, with TRBD2 identical over 8 bases. The germline gives CDR1 MNHNS, CDR2 SASEGT. V lost 5 bases, J lost 7 bases, and 16 bases stayed unmatched. This CDR3 has 17 amino acids. The chain's CDR3 is CASSLRTSLRWKNEQFF. The DNA for the CDR3 is TGTGCCAGCAGTCTAAGGACTAGCCTTCGTTGGAAGAATGAGCAGTTCTTC.

The chain carries TRBV6-5 and TRBJ1-1; D remains ambiguous. The CDR3 totals 15 residues. The germline V gene encodes CDR1 MNHEY and CDR2 SVGAGI. Trimming shortened V by 2 bases and J by 0 bases, and 10 bases separated the two germline ends. CDR3 DNA: TGTGCCAGCAGTTACGGACCGGTAATGAACACTGAAGCTTTCTTT. It encodes CASSYGPVMNTEAFF.

Concerning this clonotype: A much more abundant neighbour one base away suggests this may be a read error. The chain combines TRBV20-1 with TRBJ2-2, with a weak D call TRBD2 (5 bases). Germline CDR1 reads DFQATT; CDR2 reads SNEGSKA (reference sequence). This CDR3 is built from 15 residues. The V gene lost 8 bases and the J gene lost 1 base, with 17 bases spanning the gap. The DNA for the CDR3 is TGCAGTACTATTAAAAGCGGCGAGAACACCGGGGAGCTGTTTTTT. This sequence encodes CSTIKSGENTGELFF.

The chain carries TRBV20-1 and TRBJ2-3; 13 nucleotides line up with TRBD2. Trimming removed 6 bases from V and 0 bases from J; junction bases left unmatched: 6. This CDR3 spans 16 amino acids. Germline-derived CDR1 and CDR2 are DFQATT and SNEGSKA (reference sequence). DNA for the CDR3: TGCAGTGCCACGGGACTAGCGGGGTTTAGCACAGATACGCAGTATTTT. As protein: CSATGLAGFSTDTQYF.

V gene TRBV28 combines with J gene TRBJ2-3; D not resolved. Germline loops: CDR1 MDHEN, CDR2 SYDVKM. V shed 3 bases and J shed 5 bases, with 15 bases lying between them. There are 15 residues in the CDR3. DNA of the CDR3: TGTGCCAGCAGTTTTCGCCGGGCCCAAGGAGATACGCAGTATTTT. It codes for CASSFRRAQGDTQYF.

The gene calls are TRBV6-1 and TRBJ2-7, with 7 bases matching TRBD1. CDR1 is MNHNS and CDR2 is SASEGT in the germline V gene. V lost 6 bases and J lost 2; bases outside the gene matches: 19. The CDR3 loop spans 18 amino acids. The CDR3 DNA follows: TGTGCCAGCAGACGGTATCCCCAGACAGGGAGAGGCGCCTACGAGCAGTACTTC. Translated, it gives CASRRYPQTGRGAYEQYF.

A note on this clonotype: At one end the junction does not follow the germline gene, possibly because of a read error. This CDR3 reads CASSLRDRFISEQYF. CDR3 coding DNA: TGTGCCAGCAGTTTGAGGGACAGGTTCATCTCCGAGCAATACTTC. This sequence joins TRBV28 and TRBJ2-7; 8 bases line up with TRBD1. The CDR3 covers 15 residues. Germline values: CDR1 MDHEN, CDR2 SYDVKM.

The CDR3 reads CASSLIGANSYYGYTF. For the CDR3, the DNA is TGTGCCAGCAGCTTGATCGGGGCTAACTCCTACTATGGCTACACCTTC. The rearrangement uses TRBV5-6 and TRBJ1-2; the D gene is possibly TRBD1 (5 bases). CDR1 is SGHDT and CDR2 is YYEEEE in the germline V gene. This CDR3 has 16 residues. V was clipped by 1 base and J by 3 bases, with 16 bases between them.

CDR3 nucleotide sequence: TGTGCCATCAGTGGGTCTAGCGGGAGAGACAATGAGCAGTTCTTC. This sequence encodes CAISGSSGRDNEQFF. The chain couples TRBV10-3 to TRBJ2-1; 10 positions match TRBD2. The CDR3 is 15 residues long. Per germline, CDR1 ENHRY and CDR2 SYGVKD. The V segment lost 4 bases and the J segment 5 bases; nucleotides outside the gene matches: 5.